This TCR beta chain was sequenced for a study of blood T cell repertoires in COVID-19. Study background: Samples taken during acute and convalescent COVID-19 were collected in the United States, Italy and Spain. T cells, B-cell-depleted T cells, or PBMCs supplied cDNA or gDNA.

This CDR3 is 14 amino acids long. Germline loops: CDR1 SGHTA, CDR2 FQGNSA. Between the trimmed V and J ends, which lost 5 bases and 5 bases, there was a span of 13 bases. In the original processing: By means of reference gene primer amplification, nucleated cell counts were estimated. Sequenced by immunoSEQ multiplex PCR; TCRdb stores in-frame clones only, minus some. V, J and clone size reflect that table, while D and trimming were determined from the DNA. There are about 28,000 clones in the sample; more than 70% occur only once, and approximately 2.6% lies in the top ten. Sequencing input: peripheral blood. V is TRBV7-2 and J is TRBJ1-5; possibly TRBD1 for D (5 bases). The TCR was taken from a human donor in a cohort sampled during active COVID-19. CDR3 coding DNA: TGTGCCAGCAGCCCCGGGGGTTTTGATCAGCCCCAGCATTTT. The encoded protein is CASSPGGFDQPQHF.